This TCR beta chain is from a study of T cells in Graves' hyperthyroidism and ophthalmopathy. Findings and limits, study-wide: Blood also held most thyroid clonotypes expanded beyond 0.001. Ophthalmopathy and stable hyperthyroidism were separated by a 13 V-J model.

Graves' hyperthyroidism was deemed stable absent ophthalmopathy progression within 18 months. Researchers amplified the TCR beta CDR3 regions from RNA transcripts. TCR CDR3 regions were first amplified by RT-PCR with HTBI primers. TCRdb used MiXCR to reprocess the multiplex PCR reads, holding one entry per CDR3 protein. The data contain about 700,000 distinct CDR3 sequences, 14% of them singletons. This clonotype was found a few times. What it binds is not known. V lost 4 bases to trimming and J lost 5 bases; unmatched junction nucleotides: 5. The CDR3 extends over 14 amino acids. The germline gives CDR1 MDHEN, CDR2 SYDVKM.

This chain joins TRBV28 and TRBJ1-5; TRBD1 matches at 7 bases. This receptor was identified in a woman under 30 with Graves' hyperthyroidism. The specimen was blood. The CDR3 here is CASSWAGGYQPQHF. The CDR3 nucleotides read TGTGCCAGCAGTTGGGCAGGGGGATATCAGCCCCAGCATTTT. The full variable domain, completed using reference TRBV28 and TRBJ1-5, is DVKVTQSSRYLVKRTGEKVFLECVQDMDHENMFWYRQDPGLGLRLIYFSYDVKMKEKGDIPEGYSVSREKKERFSLILESASTNQTSMYLCASSWAGGYQPQHFGDGTRLSIL.